This TCR beta chain was captured in a study of sequential checkpoint blockade in melanoma. Background on the study: Randomization was 1:1 between first-line nivolumab→ipilimumab and ipilimumab→nivolumab. TCRβ was sequenced from DNA of 91 pretreatment tumors.

General study findings and limits: About 30 times likelier clinical benefit followed increased tumor T-cell fraction and clonality.

In this sample, this clone turned up a few times. The antigen is not known. The V segment lost 0 bases and the J segment 6 bases; nucleotides outside the gene matches: 5. Germline CDR1 is SGHRS and CDR2 is YFSETQ. The CDR3 is made up of 14 amino acids. Treatment indicated: randomized to nivolumab then ipilimumab (arm A) or the reverse (arm B). Data came from immunoSEQ multiplex PCR; TCRdb stores just in-frame clones and leaves some out. This sample carries over 2,000 clones, approximately 25% of them seen once, and the ten largest clones take about 17%. The rearrangement links TRBV5-1 to TRBJ1-1, with TRBD1 matching over 7 bases. Source: tumor tissue (inferred from file names), taken from a patient given nivolumab and ipilimumab in sequence. The receptor's source is a human donor with melanoma. Written as DNA, the CDR3 is TGCGCCAGCAGCTTGGCGACAGGGTACGCTGAAGCTTTCTTT. Its translation is CASSLATGYAEAFF. Supplemented by reference TRBV5-1 and TRBJ1-1, the full variable domain reads KAGVTQTPRYLIKTRGQQVTLSCSPISGHRSVSWYQQTPGQGLQFLFEYFSETQRNKGNFPGRFSGRQFSNSRSEMNVSTLELGDSALYLCASSLATGYAEAFFGQGTRLTVV.